This TCR beta chain derives from a study of CD8+ T cells in alopecia areata. The study's findings and limits: Mouse data revealed clearer TCR sharing than patient data did, a gap possibly tied to HLA.

This CDR3 is 17 amino acids long. Per germline, CDR1 SGHDN and CDR2 FVKESK. After removal of 4 bases from V and 4 bases from J, the junction contained 10 bases not matched to a gene. Following extraction, RNA underwent reverse transcription to cDNA, which served as the sequencing template. Using immunoSEQ multiplex PCR, the repertoire was profiled, and TCRdb retains in-frame clones only, with some absent. Seen here are about 56,000 clones, almost 97% observed once, and the top ten hold roughly 25%. To note about this clone: The antigen remains unidentified.

The chain recombines TRBV14 with TRBJ2-2, with 9 positions matching TRBD1. The sequence came from a human donor with alopecia areata. This specimen consisted of CD8+ T cells sorted from blood, obtained at week 0. Here the CDR3 DNA reads TGTGCCAGCAGCCGCCACCGGACAGGGGCCCCCACCGGGGAGCTGTTTTTT. This encodes CASSRHRTGAPTGELFF. Together with reference TRBV14 and TRBJ2-2, the CDR3 gives the full variable domain: EAGVTQFPSHSVIEKGQTVTLRCDPISGHDNLYWYRRVMGKEIKFLLHFVKESKQDESGMPNNRFLAERTGGTYSTLKVQPAELEDSGVYFCASSRHRTGAPTGELFFGEGSRLTVL.